A selection of T cell receptor beta chains follows, all from one sample in a study of cytomegalovirus exposure and HLA in healthy donors. Sequencing used immunoSEQ multiplex PCR; TCRdb keeps in-frame clones, though not all of them. The profile shows more than 150,000 clones, more than 65% of them singletons. Sequencing was carried out using PBMCs. The receptor source for this set is a middle-aged man in good health and CMV-seropositive. CDR3s include the opening cysteine and the closing phenylalanine or tryptophan. The D gene is left open where the match is weak. Not every row has a clone size; where given, it reads once, few, many or a size class.

size	V	J	D	CDR3	DNA
NA	TRBV5-6	TRBJ2-5	TRBD1	CASSLRGPRETQYF	TGTGCCAGCAGCTTGAGGGGGCCCCGAGAGACCCAGTACTTC
NA	TRBV11-2	TRBJ2-3	TRBD2	CASSPYSGRDVDTQYF	TGTGCCAGCAGCCCATACAGCGGGAGGGATGTAGATACGCAGTATTTT
NA	TRBV5-1	TRBJ1-4	NA	CASSLVGSNEKLFF	TGCGCCAGCAGCTTGGTCGGGTCTAATGAAAAACTGTTTTTT
NA	TRBV11-2	TRBJ2-1	NA	CASSLVTGKDEQFF	TGTGCCAGCAGCTTAGTGACCGGGAAAGATGAGCAGTTCTTC
NA	TRBV7-6	TRBJ1-5	NA	CASSLRSEGQPQHF	TGTGCCAGCAGCTTACGATCAGAGGGACAGCCCCAGCATTTT
NA	TRBV5-1	TRBJ2-2	TRBD1	CASSLYGQATGELFF	TGCGCCAGCAGCTTGTACGGACAGGCGACCGGGGAGCTGTTTTTT
NA	TRBV7-9	TRBJ1-4	TRBD1	CASSPRTGGADEKLFF	TGTGCCAGCAGCCCTCGGACAGGGGGCGCCGATGAAAAACTGTTTTTT
NA	TRBV18	TRBJ1-3	TRBD1	CASLTGAHSGNTIYF	TGTGCCAGCTTGACAGGGGCCCACTCTGGAAACACCATATATTTT
NA	TRBV5-5	TRBJ1-2	NA	CASSATSAHGYTF	TGTGCCAGCAGCGCAACTTCCGCTCACGGCTACACCTTC
NA	TRBV28	TRBJ2-7	TRBD2	CASSTPSKLAGAYEQYF	TGTGCCAGCAGTACCCCTTCAAAGCTAGCGGGTGCCTACGAGCAGTACTTC
NA	TRBV19	TRBJ2-7	NA	CASGGQVSYEQYF	TGTGCCAGCGGCGGGCAGGTTTCCTACGAGCAGTACTTC
NA	TRBV7-9	TRBJ2-3	NA	CASSWYRGTDTQYF	TGTGCCAGCAGCTGGTACAGGGGCACAGATACGCAGTATTTT
NA	TRBV6-5	TRBJ2-3	NA	CASRSTLDTQYF	TGTGCCAGCAGGAGTACCCTAGATACGCAGTATTTT
NA	TRBV7-2	TRBJ2-6	NA	CASTDRLSSGANVLTF	TGTGCCAGCACCGACAGGTTAAGCTCTGGGGCCAACGTCCTGACTTTC
NA	TRBV10-2	TRBJ2-3	NA	CATQPASLDTQYF	TGCGCCACCCAACCCGCTAGTCTAGATACGCAGTATTTT
NA	TRBV30	TRBJ2-1	TRBD2	CAWSVRGTSREQFF	TGTGCCTGGAGTGTACGGGGGACTAGCCGTGAGCAGTTCTTC
once	TRBV6-4	TRBJ2-7	TRBD1	CASSDGTGGYEQYF	TGTGCCAGCAGTGACGGGACAGGGGGCTACGAGCAGTACTTC
NA	TRBV2	TRBJ1-4	NA	CASSSGTEKLFF	TGTGCCAGCAGTTCCGGGACAGAAAAACTGTTTTTT
NA	TRBV11-2	TRBJ2-5	TRBD2	CASSFQAGGPLRETQYF	TGTGCCAGCAGCTTCCAAGCGGGAGGCCCCTTGAGGGAGACCCAGTACTTC
NA	TRBV5-1	TRBJ2-2	TRBD2	CASSLAVAGGAGELFF	TGCGCCAGCAGCTTGGCGGTGGCGGGAGGCGCCGGGGAGCTGTTTTTT
NA	TRBV6-5	TRBJ2-5	NA	CASSRGAGEETQYF	TGTGCCAGCAGCCGGGGGGCCGGTGAGGAGACCCAGTACTTC
NA	TRBV5-4	TRBJ2-5	TRBD2	CASSLREGRETQYF	TGTGCCAGCAGCTTGCGGGAGGGCCGGGAGACCCAGTACTTC
NA	TRBV19	TRBJ2-2	TRBD1	CASSIGTGGWGTGELFF	TGTGCCAGTAGTATCGGGACAGGGGGCTGGGGCACCGGGGAGCTGTTTTTT
few	TRBV5-1	TRBJ1-1	NA	CASSADRNTEAFF	TGCGCCAGCAGCGCCGACAGGAACACTGAAGCTTTCTTT
few	TRBV4-1	TRBJ1-3	NA	CASSPEGRRGNTIYF	TGCGCCAGCAGCCCCGAGGGCCGGAGGGGAAACACCATATATTTT
NA	TRBV5-1	TRBJ2-7	TRBD2	CASSLEAGPYYEQYF	TGCGCCAGCAGCTTGGAAGCGGGGCCGTACTACGAGCAGTACTTC
NA	TRBV28	TRBJ2-5	NA	CASSIGTGAQETQYF	TGTGCCAGCAGTATCGGGACGGGAGCACAAGAGACCCAGTACTTC
few	TRBV10-3	TRBJ2-7	TRBD2	CAISEAGLAKPSHQQYF	TGTGCCATCAGTGAGGCGGGACTAGCGAAACCCTCTCACCAGCAGTACTTC
NA	TRBV5-1	TRBJ2-7	TRBD2	CASSLNPSGRTYEQYF	TGCGCCAGCAGCTTGAATCCTAGCGGGAGGACCTACGAGCAGTACTTC
NA	TRBV4-2	TRBJ2-2	TRBD2	CASTTQGEGLAGGGELFF	TGTGCCAGCACCACACAGGGGGAGGGACTAGCGGGAGGTGGGGAGCTGTTTTTT
few	TRBV5-4	TRBJ1-2	NA	CASSLGGDNYGYTF	TGTGCCAGCAGCTTAGGGGGGGATAACTATGGCTACACCTTC
NA	TRBV7-8	TRBJ2-5	TRBD2	CASSPLAGYPTETQYF	TGTGCCAGCAGCCCCCTAGCGGGCTATCCTACGGAGACCCAGTACTTC
once	TRBV19	TRBJ1-5	TRBD1	CASSPSFDRGGFSSNQPQHF	TGTGCCAGTAGCCCGTCCTTCGACAGGGGGGGCTTCTCGAGCAATCAGCCCCAGCATTTT
NA	TRBV28	TRBJ2-7	TRBD2	CASSLSRGGTRNEQYF	TGTGCCAGCAGTTTATCGAGGGGGGGGACTAGGAACGAGCAGTACTTC
NA	TRBV5-6	TRBJ2-7	NA	CASSYLQGSEQYF	TGTGCCAGCAGCTACCTGCAGGGGAGCGAGCAGTACTTC
NA	TRBV2	TRBJ1-5	TRBD1	CASSGTGLRGPQHF	TGTGCCAGCAGTGGGACAGGCCTCAGGGGACCCCAGCATTTT
NA	TRBV19	TRBJ1-2	NA	CASSLVQSAGYGYTF	TGTGCCAGTAGTCTGGTCCAATCCGCAGGCTATGGCTACACCTTC
NA	TRBV28	TRBJ1-2	NA	CASSLTGGSLYGYTF	TGTGCCAGCAGTTTAACGGGAGGATCGCTCTATGGCTACACCTTC
NA	TRBV6-4	TRBJ2-3	TRBD2	CASRKLAGGTDTQYF	TGTGCCAGCAGGAAACTAGCGGGTGGCACAGATACGCAGTATTTT
once	TRBV5-8	TRBJ1-5	NA	CASSPPFQPQHF	TGTGCCAGCAGCCCTCCCTTTCAGCCCCAGCATTTT
NA	TRBV4-2	TRBJ2-6	NA	CASSQEPQGLDGANVLTF	TGTGCCAGCAGCCAAGAACCCCAGGGGCTCGATGGGGCCAACGTCCTGACTTTC
NA	TRBV19	TRBJ1-3	NA	CASSPRDSGTGNTIYF	TGTGCCAGTAGTCCTCGGGACTCCGGGACTGGAAACACCATATATTTT